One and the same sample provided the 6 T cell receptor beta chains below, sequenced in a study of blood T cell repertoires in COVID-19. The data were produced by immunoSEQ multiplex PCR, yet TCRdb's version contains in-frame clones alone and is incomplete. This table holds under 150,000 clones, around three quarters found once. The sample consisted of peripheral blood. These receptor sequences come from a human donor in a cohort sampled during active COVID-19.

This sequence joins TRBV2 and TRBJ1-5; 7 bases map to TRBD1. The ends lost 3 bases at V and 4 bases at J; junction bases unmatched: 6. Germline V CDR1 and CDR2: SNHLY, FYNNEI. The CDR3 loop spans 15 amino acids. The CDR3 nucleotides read TGTGCCAGCAGTGAGAGGGGACAGATTAATCAGCCCCAGCATTTT. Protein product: CASSERGQINQPQHF.

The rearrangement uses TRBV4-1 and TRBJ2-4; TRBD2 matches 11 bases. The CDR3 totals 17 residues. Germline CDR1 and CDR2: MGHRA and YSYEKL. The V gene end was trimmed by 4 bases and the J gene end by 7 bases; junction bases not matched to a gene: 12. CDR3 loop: CASSRESTSGGGNIQYF. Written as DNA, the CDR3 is TGCGCCAGCAGCCGCGAATCCACTAGCGGGGGAGGGAACATTCAGTACTTC.

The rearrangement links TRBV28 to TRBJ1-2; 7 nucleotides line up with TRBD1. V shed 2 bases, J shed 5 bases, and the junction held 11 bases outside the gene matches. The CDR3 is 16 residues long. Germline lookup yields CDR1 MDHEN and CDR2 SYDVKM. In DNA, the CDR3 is TGTGCCAGCAGTTTAGCGGGAGGGACAGAATATTATGGCTACACCTTC. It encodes CASSLAGGTEYYGYTF.

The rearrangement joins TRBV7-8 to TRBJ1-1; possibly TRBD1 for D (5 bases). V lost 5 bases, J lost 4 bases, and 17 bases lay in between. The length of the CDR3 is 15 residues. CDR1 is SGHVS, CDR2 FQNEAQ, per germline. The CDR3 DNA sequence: TGTGCCAGCAGCCCCCGGCGGGGGGAGGGCACTGAAGCTTTCTTT. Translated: CASSPRRGEGTEAFF.

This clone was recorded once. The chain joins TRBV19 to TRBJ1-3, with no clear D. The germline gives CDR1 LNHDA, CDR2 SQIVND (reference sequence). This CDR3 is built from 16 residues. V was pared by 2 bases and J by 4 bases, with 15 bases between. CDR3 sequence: CASSIIGDSPGNTIYF. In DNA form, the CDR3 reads TGTGCCAGTAGTATAATAGGAGACTCACCAGGAAACACCATATATTTT.

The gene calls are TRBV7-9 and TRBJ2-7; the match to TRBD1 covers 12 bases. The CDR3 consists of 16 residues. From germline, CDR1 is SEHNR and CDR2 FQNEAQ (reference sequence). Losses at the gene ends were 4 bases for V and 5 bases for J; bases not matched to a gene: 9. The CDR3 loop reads CASSYSGDRGLHEQYF. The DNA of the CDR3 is TGTGCCAGCAGCTACAGTGGGGACAGGGGGCTGCACGAGCAGTACTTC. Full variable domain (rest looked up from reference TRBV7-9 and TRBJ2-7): DTGVSQNPRHKITKRGQNVTFRCDPISEHNRLYWYRQTLGQGPEFLTYFQNEAQLEKSRLLSDRFSAERPKGSFSTLEIQRTEQGDSAMYLCASSYSGDRGLHEQYFGPGTRLTVT.